One TCR beta chain is described in this entry. This record comes from a study of blood T cell repertoires in COVID-19. Overall study: Donors in the United States, Italy and Spain gave samples during acute or convalescent COVID-19. The cDNA or gDNA used as material had been derived from T cells, B-cell-depleted T cells, or PBMCs.

CDR3 length equals 17 residues. Germline trimming cut 0 bases from V and 5 bases from J; bases unmatched to any gene: 7. Germline V gives CDR1 SGHRS, CDR2 YFSETQ. Authors' processing steps: Reference gene primer amplification in the assay estimated nucleated cell counts. The repertoire was sequenced with immunoSEQ multiplex PCR; TCRdb's copy has only in-frame clones and lacks some. V and J calls and clone size are those listed in that table; D and trimming were worked out from the DNA. Of over 150,000 clones in the sample, about 85% were seen once. The specimen was peripheral blood. J is TRBJ2-2 and V is TRBV5-1, with 10 bases that match TRBD1. The TCR comes from a young man with acute or convalescent COVID-19. This CDR3 reads CASSLGQGAGITGELFF. The CDR3 coding sequence is TGCGCCAGCAGCTTGGGACAGGGGGCCGGTATAACCGGGGAGCTGTTTTTT.